There are many counts of the clone carrying this T cell receptor (beta chain). Its antigen is as yet unknown. Germline-derived CDR1 and CDR2 are MDHEN and SYDVKM. Germline trimming cut 4 bases from V and 4 bases from J; bases unmatched to any gene: 4. The CDR3 is made up of 15 amino acids. The data were obtained in a study of T cell repertoires in cytomegalovirus infection. Whole-study context: Indications came from public TCR beta signatures; they pointed to CMV infection and to a matching HLA type. Study-level findings and limits: HLA-C-restricted CMV-specific TCR beta clonotypes prevailed in the ex vivo response. People with CMV and the relevant HLA were identified by cumulative public TCR beta family frequency.

TCRdb reprocessed the reads with MiXCR, giving one entry per CDR3 protein. Among about 300,000 distinct CDR3 sequences listed, about 9.1% were seen once. This sequence joins TRBV28 and TRBJ2-6; 7 bases match TRBD1. Input material: PBMCs. This TCR came from a human donor in good health (CMV status not recorded). Some clones in this sample may be carry-over from other donors' samples. The CDR3: CASSSTGKGANVLTF. The CDR3, as DNA: TGTGCCAGCAGTTCGACAGGGAAAGGGGCCAACGTCCTGACTTTC.